The subject of this entry is one T cell receptor (beta chain). Its antigen remains unknown. These data come from a study of blood T cells in healthy people across ages. With a J-beta primer mix and a sample-barcoded 5' primer, a second PCR ran about 7 to 12 cycles. Each of the cDNA molecules was tagged by a template-switch adaptor with 12 random nucleotides. A single record per CDR3 protein comes from TCRdb applying MiXCR to the 5' RACE reads. The repertoire holds roughly 790,000 distinct CDR3 sequences, with roughly 41% as singletons. The study, taken as a whole, reports: Since the PBMCs were unsorted, naive and antigen-experienced cells could not be conclusively compared. Diversity of TCR beta per million T cells declined in a roughly linear way with age. No one knew whether donors had CMV, which possibly confounded expanded clonotype changes.

The CDR3 is 15 residues long. The sequence was collected from an older woman in good health. Sequenced sample: blood. The chain is built from TRBV12-3 or TRBV12-4 and TRBJ2-7; 10 bases match TRBD2. Judging by the DNA end, TRBJ2-5 fits better; the J call may be wrong. CDR3 region: CASSSGLAGEKTQYF. CDR3 coding DNA: TGTGCCAGCAGTTCCGGTCTAGCGGGGGAGAAGACCCAGTACTTC.